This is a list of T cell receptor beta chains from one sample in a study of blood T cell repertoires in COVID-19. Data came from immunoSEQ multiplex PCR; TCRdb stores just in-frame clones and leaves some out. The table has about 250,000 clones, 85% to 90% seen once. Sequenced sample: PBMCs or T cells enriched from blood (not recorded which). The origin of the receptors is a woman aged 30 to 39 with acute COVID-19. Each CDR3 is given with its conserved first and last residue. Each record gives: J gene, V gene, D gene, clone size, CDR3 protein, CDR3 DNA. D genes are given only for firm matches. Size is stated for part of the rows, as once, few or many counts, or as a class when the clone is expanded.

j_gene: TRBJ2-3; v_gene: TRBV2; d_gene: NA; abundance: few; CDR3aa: CASSDLASGADTQYF; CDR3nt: TGTGCCAGCAGTGATCTAGCGAGCGGAGCAGATACGCAGTATTTT
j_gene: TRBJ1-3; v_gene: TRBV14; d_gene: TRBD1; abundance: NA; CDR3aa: CASSHRPGQSVSGNTIYF; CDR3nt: TGTGCCAGCAGCCATAGACCGGGACAGTCAGTCTCTGGAAACACCATATATTTT
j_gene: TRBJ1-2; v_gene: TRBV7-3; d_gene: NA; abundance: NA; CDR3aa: CASSLTGAGRVYGYTF; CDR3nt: TGTGCCAGCAGCTTAACGGGCGCAGGGAGGGTCTATGGCTACACCTTC
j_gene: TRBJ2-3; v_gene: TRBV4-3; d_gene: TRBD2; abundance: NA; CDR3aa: CASSQDKMRGGPYTQYF; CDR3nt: TGCGCCAGCAGCCAAGATAAGATGCGGGGGGGGCCCTATACGCAGTATTTT
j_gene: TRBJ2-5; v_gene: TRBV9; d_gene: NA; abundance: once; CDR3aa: CASSVGVGHRQETQYF; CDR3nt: TGTGCCAGCAGCGTAGGAGTGGGACACAGGCAAGAGACCCAGTACTTC
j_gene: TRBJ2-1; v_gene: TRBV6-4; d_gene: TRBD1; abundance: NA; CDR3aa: CASSRRDRESEQFF; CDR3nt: TGTGCCAGCAGTCGCCGGGACAGGGAAAGTGAGCAGTTCTTC
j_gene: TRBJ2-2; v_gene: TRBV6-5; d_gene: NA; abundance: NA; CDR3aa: CASSYEAGANTGELFF; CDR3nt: TGTGCCAGCAGTTACGAAGCCGGAGCGAACACCGGGGAGCTGTTTTTT
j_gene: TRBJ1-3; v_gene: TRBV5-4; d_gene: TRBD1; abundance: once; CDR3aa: CASSLNRGSGNTIYF; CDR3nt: TGTGCCAGCAGCTTGAACAGGGGATCTGGAAACACCATATATTTT
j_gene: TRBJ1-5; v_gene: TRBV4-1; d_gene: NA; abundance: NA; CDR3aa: CASSQDLPRADQPQHF; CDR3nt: TGCGCCAGCAGCCAAGATCTACCCAGGGCTGATCAGCCCCAGCATTTT
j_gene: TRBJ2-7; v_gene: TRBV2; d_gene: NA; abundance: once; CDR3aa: CASSAVPIYEQYF; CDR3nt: TGTGCCAGCAGTGCAGTGCCGATCTACGAGCAGTACTTC
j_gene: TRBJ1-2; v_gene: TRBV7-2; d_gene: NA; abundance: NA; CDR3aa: CASSLAIPGGYTF; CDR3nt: TGTGCCAGCAGCTTAGCGATCCCAGGGGGCTACACCTTC
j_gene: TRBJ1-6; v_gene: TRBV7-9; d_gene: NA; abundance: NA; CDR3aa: CASSLSPVNSPLHF; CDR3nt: TGTGCCAGCAGCTTATCCCCCGTTAATTCACCCCTCCACTTT
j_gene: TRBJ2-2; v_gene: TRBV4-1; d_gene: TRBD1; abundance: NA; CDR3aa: CASSQDGTGYVLHTGELFF; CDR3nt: TGCGCCAGCAGCCAAGACGGGACAGGGTACGTTTTGCACACCGGGGAGCTGTTTTTT
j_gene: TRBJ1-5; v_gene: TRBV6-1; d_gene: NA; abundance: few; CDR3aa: CASSEWAQPQHF; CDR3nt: TGTGCCAGCAGTGAATGGGCTCAGCCCCAGCATTTT
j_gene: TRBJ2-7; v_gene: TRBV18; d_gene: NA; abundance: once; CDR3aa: CASSMGGPVTEQYF; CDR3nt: TGTGCCAGCTCAATGGGGGGTCCGGTAACCGAGCAGTACTTC
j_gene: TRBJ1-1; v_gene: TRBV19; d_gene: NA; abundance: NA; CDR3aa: CASSLQGPAEAFF; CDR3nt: TGTGCCAGTAGTTTACAGGGCCCCGCTGAAGCTTTCTTT
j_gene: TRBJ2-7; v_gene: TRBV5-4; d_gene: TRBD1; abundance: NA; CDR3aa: CASSLVGQGPYEQYF; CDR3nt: TGTGCCAGCAGCTTGGTGGGACAGGGGCCCTACGAGCAGTACTTC
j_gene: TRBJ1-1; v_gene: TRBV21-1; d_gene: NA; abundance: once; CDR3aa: CASSPRRGRTAFF; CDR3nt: TGTGCCAGCAGCCCCCGGAGGGGTAGGACGGCTTTCTTT
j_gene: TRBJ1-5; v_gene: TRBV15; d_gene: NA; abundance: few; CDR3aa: CATSRDRGRSQPQHF; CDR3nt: TGTGCCACCAGCAGAGATCGGGGTCGGAGTCAGCCCCAGCATTTT
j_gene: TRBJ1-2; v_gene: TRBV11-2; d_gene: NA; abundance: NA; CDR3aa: CASSPGAGSGYGYTF; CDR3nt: TGTGCCAGCAGCCCCGGGGCGGGGAGCGGGTATGGCTACACCTTC
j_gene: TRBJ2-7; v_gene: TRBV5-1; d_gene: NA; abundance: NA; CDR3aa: CASSLAGMPIHEQYF; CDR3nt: TGCGCCAGCAGCTTGGCAGGTATGCCGATACACGAGCAGTACTTC
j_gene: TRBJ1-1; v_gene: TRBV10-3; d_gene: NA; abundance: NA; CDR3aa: CAIRTGQNTEAFF; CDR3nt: TGTGCCATCAGGACGGGACAGAACACTGAAGCTTTCTTT
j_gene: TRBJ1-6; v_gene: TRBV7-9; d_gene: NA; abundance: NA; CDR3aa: CASRFDGVNSPLHF; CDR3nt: TGTGCCAGCAGATTCGATGGAGTTAATTCACCCCTCCACTTT
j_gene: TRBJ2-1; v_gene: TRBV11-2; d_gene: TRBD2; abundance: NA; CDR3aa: CASSQTPSGLGATYNEQFF; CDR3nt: TGTGCCAGCAGCCAAACCCCTAGCGGCCTCGGGGCCACCTACAATGAGCAGTTCTTC
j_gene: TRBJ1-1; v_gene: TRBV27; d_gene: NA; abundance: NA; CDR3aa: CASSFANFRGGTEAFF; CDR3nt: TGTGCCAGCAGTTTCGCCAATTTTAGGGGAGGGACTGAAGCTTTCTTT
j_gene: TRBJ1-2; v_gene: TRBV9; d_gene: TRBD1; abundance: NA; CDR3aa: CASSVSGGKGARYGYTF; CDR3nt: TGTGCCAGCAGCGTTTCGGGCGGGAAGGGGGCGCGCTATGGCTACACCTTC
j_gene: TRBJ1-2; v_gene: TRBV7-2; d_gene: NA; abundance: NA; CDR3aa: CASSLVAGIGYTF; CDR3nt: TGTGCCAGCAGCTTAGTAGCAGGGATTGGCTACACCTTC
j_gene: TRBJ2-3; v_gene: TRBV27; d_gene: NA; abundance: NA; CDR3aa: CASSLAGFTDTQYF; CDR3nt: TGTGCCAGCAGTTTAGCGGGGTTCACAGATACGCAGTATTTT
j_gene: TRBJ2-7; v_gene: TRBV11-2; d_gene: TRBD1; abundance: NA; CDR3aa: CASSPTGVGSYEQYF; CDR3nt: TGTGCCAGCAGCCCGACAGGGGTTGGCTCCTACGAGCAGTACTTC
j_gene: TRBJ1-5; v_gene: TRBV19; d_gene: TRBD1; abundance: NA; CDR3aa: CASSTRQGSLGGNQPQHF; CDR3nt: TGTGCCAGTAGTACCCGACAGGGGTCTTTGGGTGGCAATCAGCCCCAGCATTTT
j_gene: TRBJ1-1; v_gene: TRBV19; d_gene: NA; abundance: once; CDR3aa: CASSITGEAFF; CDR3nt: TGTGCCAGTAGTATAACAGGGGAAGCTTTCTTT
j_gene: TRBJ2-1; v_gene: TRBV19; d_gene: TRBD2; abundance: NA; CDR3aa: CASSITSGAGGEQFF; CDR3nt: TGTGCCAGTAGTATTACTAGCGGGGCCGGAGGTGAGCAGTTCTTC